The 11 T cell receptor beta chains presented below share a single source sample, sequenced in a study of beta chain features in type 1 diabetes. Findings of the study overall: Type 1 diabetes patients had moderately but significantly shorter TCRB CDR3s in all four CD4+ subsets.

As every portion of the isolated RNA was reverse transcribed, the sequencing read expressed TCRB transcripts. The method was immunoSEQ multiplex PCR; TCRdb's version includes in-frame clones alone and lacks a portion of them. The data show 400,000 or so clones, 10% to 15% seen once. No antigen has been identified for these receptors. What was sequenced was naive CD4+ T cells from blood. The source is a woman aged 18-29 years with type 1 diabetes.

About this clone itself: The junction and the germline gene differ at one end; a read error may be behind it. This chain uses TRBV7-3 with TRBJ2-3; TRBD2 agrees at 12 bases. The CDR3 consists of 14 residues. In germline, CDR1 is SGHTA, CDR2 FQGTGA. CDR3 amino acids: CASSLTSGGDTQYF. The CDR3, as DNA: TGTGCCAGCAGCCTAACTAGCGGGGGGGATACGCAGTATTTT. The full variable domain, completed using reference TRBV7-3 and TRBJ2-3, is GAGVSQTPSNKVTEKGKYVELRCDPISGHTALYWYRQSLGQGPEFLIYFQGTGAADDSGLPNDRFFAVRPEGSVSTLKIQRTERGDSAVYLCASSLTSGGDTQYFGPGTRLTVL.

This clone was seen more than once but under ten times. The CDR3 sequence is CASSPGFGNTYEQYF. The CDR3 region has the DNA TGTGCCAGCTCACCAGGTTTCGGGAACACCTACGAGCAGTACTTC. The chain employs TRBV18 and TRBJ2-7; tentatively, D is TRBD2 (5 bases). V lost 2 bases to trimming and J lost 2 bases, with 13 bases between them. This CDR3 is built from 15 residues. The germline V gene encodes CDR1 KGHSH and CDR2 LQKENI.

This clone was seen a handful of times. This CDR3 is also generated by other DNA sequences in the sample. The rearrangement uses TRBV5-1 and TRBJ1-1; D is unresolved. This CDR3 contains 12 residues. Trimming removed 2 bases at V and 4 bases at J, with 6 bases between. Germline V gene sequence: CDR1 SGHRS, CDR2 YFSETQ. The CDR3 region is CASSFSGTEAFF. As DNA, the CDR3 is TGCGCCAGCAGCTTTAGTGGCACTGAAGCTTTCTTT.

In this sample, this clone turned up a few times. The rearrangement uses TRBV6-5 and TRBJ2-5; a possible D gene is TRBD2 (6 bases). The length of the CDR3 is 15 residues. Germline CDR1 and CDR2: MNHEY and SVGAGI. Deletions cut 10 bases from V and 7 bases from J, with 25 bases between. CDR3 sequence reads: CATKKRVWPPGTQYF. The DNA for the CDR3 is TGTGCCACCAAGAAGCGGGTTTGGCCCCCCGGGACCCAGTACTTC.

The chain recombines TRBV18 with TRBJ1-5; D is unclear. The germline V gene has CDR1 KGHSH and CDR2 LQKENI. V was shortened by 2 bases and J by 4 bases, with 9 bases between the two germline ends. This CDR3 region has 14 residues. The CDR3 loop is CASSPTTANQPQHF. The CDR3 DNA reads TGTGCCAGCTCACCAACAACAGCAAATCAGCCCCAGCATTTT.

This clone was detected a few times. V and J are TRBV27 and TRBJ2-7, with 9 bases that match TRBD1. V lost 5 bases, J lost 2 bases, and 4 bases stayed unmatched. The CDR3 totals 14 residues. The germline V gene has CDR1 MNHEY and CDR2 SMNVEV (reference sequence). Here the CDR3 DNA reads TGTGCCAGCAGTCTGGGACAGGGACCCTACGAGCAGTACTTC. Its translation is CASSLGQGPYEQYF.

The DNA for the CDR3 is TGTGCCAGCTCGCCCCGGACAGGGTCCCCCACGGCCATATATTTT. Its translation: CASSPRTGSPTAIYF. The chain is built from TRBV18 and TRBJ1-3; 8 nucleotides align to TRBD1. CDR1 KGHSH and CDR2 LQKENI come from the germline V gene. The V and J ends lost 6 bases and 11 bases, in that order; junction bases with no gene match: 15. The CDR3 is 15 amino acids.

This clone occurred once. The chain employs TRBV19 and TRBJ1-5, with 12 bases lining up with TRBD1. V trimming: 1 base; J trimming: 7 bases; junction bases outside the gene matches: 8. This CDR3 spans 17 amino acids. CDR1 and CDR2 (germline): LNHDA, SQIVND (reference sequence). As DNA, the CDR3 is TGTGCCAGTAGTATAGGCCTCGGGACAGGGGGCGTACAGCCCCAGCATTTT. Translating it yields CASSIGLGTGGVQPQHF. Full variable domain (rest looked up from reference TRBV19 and TRBJ1-5): DGGITQSPKYLFRKEGQNVTLSCEQNLNHDAMYWYRQDPGQGLRLIYYSQIVNDFQKGDIAEGYSVSREKKESFPLTVTSAQKNPTAFYLCASSIGLGTGGVQPQHFGDGTRLSIL.

The chain couples TRBV5-4 to TRBJ1-4; TRBD1 is a possible D gene (6 bases). Germline V gene lookup returns CDR1 SGHNT and CDR2 YYREEE (reference sequence). The CDR3 contains 14 residues. The V end was cut by 5 bases, the J end by 7 bases, with 15 bases between. This CDR3 reads CASSHGRGSEKLFF. Written as DNA, the CDR3 is TGTGCCAGCAGTCATGGCAGGGGCAGTGAAAAACTGTTTTTT.

The chain has TRBV11-2 and TRBJ2-7; TRBD2 agrees at 11 bases. With V trimmed by 6 bases and J by 6 bases, 7 bases remained unmatched. The CDR3 sequence is 14 residues long. Per the germline V gene, CDR1 is SGHAT and CDR2 is FQNNGV. The CDR3, as DNA: TGTGCCAGCAGACCCGGGACTAGCGGATCCGAGCAGTACTTC. It encodes CASRPGTSGSEQYF.

The chain links TRBV7-6 to TRBJ1-6; maybe TRBD1 (6 bases). Germline CDR1 and CDR2: SGHVS and FNYEAQ. The CDR3 totals 16 residues. Trimming left V 5 bases short and J 0 bases short, with 11 bases between. The CDR3 sequence is CASSKGQSSYNSPLHF. As DNA, the CDR3 is TGTGCCAGCAGCAAAGGACAGAGCTCCTATAATTCACCCCTCCACTTT.